Listed below are T cell receptor beta chains from one sample, sequenced in a study of Ad26.COV2.S vaccination and SARS-CoV-2 variants. Produced via immunoSEQ multiplex PCR; TCRdb's table is partial and in-frame only. The table shows around 140,000 clones, with roughly 85% occurring only once. Specimen: peripheral blood, collected after recovery from COVID-19. These receptors came from a human donor who had recovered from COVID-19. CDR3s include the opening cysteine and the closing phenylalanine or tryptophan. A D gene is named only where the DNA matches it firmly. Some rows have no size entry. The others give once, few or many, or a class for an expanded clone.

d_call: TRBD1; v_call: TRBV4-3; clone_size: .; j_call: TRBJ1-5; cdr3_aa: CASSQDGTGLQPQHF; cdr3_nt: TGCGCCAGCAGCCAGGACGGGACAGGGCTTCAGCCCCAGCATTTT
d_call: .; v_call: TRBV7-2; clone_size: .; j_call: TRBJ1-4; cdr3_aa: CASSPLRVTNEKLFF; cdr3_nt: TGTGCCAGCAGCCCCCTGAGGGTGACCAATGAAAAACTGTTTTTT
d_call: .; v_call: TRBV29-1; clone_size: .; j_call: TRBJ1-1; cdr3_aa: CSVPRQLNTEAFF; cdr3_nt: TGCAGCGTCCCCCGACAATTGAACACTGAAGCTTTCTTT
d_call: .; v_call: TRBV4-1; clone_size: .; j_call: TRBJ1-1; cdr3_aa: CASSQEDTEAFF; cdr3_nt: TGCGCCAGCAGCCAAGAAGACACTGAAGCTTTCTTT
d_call: TRBD1; v_call: TRBV30; clone_size: .; j_call: TRBJ2-5; cdr3_aa: CAWSPGQGAQETQYF; cdr3_nt: TGTGCCTGGAGTCCGGGACAGGGGGCCCAAGAGACCCAGTACTTC
d_call: .; v_call: TRBV6-5; clone_size: .; j_call: TRBJ1-2; cdr3_aa: CASSPRDKHGYTF; cdr3_nt: TGTGCCAGCAGCCCCCGGGACAAGCATGGCTACACCTTC
d_call: TRBD2; v_call: TRBV13; clone_size: .; j_call: TRBJ2-1; cdr3_aa: CASSPTRSGGPNEQFF; cdr3_nt: TGTGCCAGCAGCCCCACCCGTAGCGGGGGACCTAATGAGCAGTTCTTC
d_call: TRBD1; v_call: TRBV7-2; clone_size: .; j_call: TRBJ2-5; cdr3_aa: CASSLGSQGAKTQYF; cdr3_nt: TGTGCCAGCAGCTTAGGCTCACAGGGGGCAAAGACCCAGTACTTC
d_call: .; v_call: TRBV24-1; clone_size: .; j_call: TRBJ1-4; cdr3_aa: CATSHPPLSEKLFF; cdr3_nt: TGTGCCACCAGCCACCCGCCACTGTCTGAAAAACTGTTTTTT
d_call: .; v_call: TRBV5-6; clone_size: .; j_call: TRBJ1-4; cdr3_aa: CASSFGGGATNEKLFF; cdr3_nt: TGTGCCAGCAGCTTTGGGGGCGGCGCAACTAATGAAAAACTGTTTTTT
d_call: TRBD1; v_call: TRBV3-1/TRBV3-2; clone_size: .; j_call: TRBJ1-2; cdr3_aa: CASSDWTGHVNYGYTF; cdr3_nt: TGTGCCAGCAGTGATTGGACAGGGCACGTGAACTATGGCTACACCTTC
d_call: .; v_call: TRBV27; clone_size: many; j_call: TRBJ2-3; cdr3_aa: CASSFGFGTDTQYF; cdr3_nt: TGTGCCAGCAGTTTTGGGTTCGGCACAGATACGCAGTATTTT
d_call: TRBD1; v_call: TRBV2; clone_size: .; j_call: TRBJ2-3; cdr3_aa: CASRTGPDTQYF; cdr3_nt: TGTGCCAGCAGGACAGGGCCAGATACGCAGTATTTT
d_call: TRBD2; v_call: TRBV5-6; clone_size: once; j_call: TRBJ2-4; cdr3_aa: CASSRFSGGIDGKNIQYF; cdr3_nt: TGTGCCAGCAGCCGATTTAGCGGGGGGATAGATGGCAAAAACATTCAGTACTTC
d_call: .; v_call: TRBV13; clone_size: .; j_call: TRBJ1-4; cdr3_aa: CASTLRAPAGEKLFF; cdr3_nt: TGTGCCAGCACCCTCCGGGCCCCCGCTGGTGAAAAACTGTTTTTT
d_call: .; v_call: TRBV2; clone_size: .; j_call: TRBJ1-1; cdr3_aa: CASTRRGGVLNTEAFF; cdr3_nt: TGTGCCAGCACTCGCAGAGGGGGGGTACTGAACACTGAAGCTTTCTTT
d_call: TRBD1; v_call: TRBV3-1/TRBV3-2; clone_size: .; j_call: TRBJ2-7; cdr3_aa: CASSSMRTGAYEQYF; cdr3_nt: TGTGCCAGCAGCTCTATGAGGACAGGCGCCTACGAGCAGTACTTC
d_call: .; v_call: TRBV7-2; clone_size: .; j_call: TRBJ2-1; cdr3_aa: CASSLYNNEQFF; cdr3_nt: TGTGCCAGCAGCTTGTATAACAATGAGCAGTTCTTC
d_call: .; v_call: TRBV4-3; clone_size: .; j_call: TRBJ2-7; cdr3_aa: CASSQGRDTAYEQYF; cdr3_nt: TGCGCCAGCAGCCAAGGCCGGGACACGGCCTACGAGCAGTACTTC
d_call: .; v_call: TRBV5-1; clone_size: .; j_call: TRBJ2-3; cdr3_aa: CASSSSLADTQYF; cdr3_nt: TGCGCCAGCAGCAGTAGTTTGGCAGATACGCAGTATTTT
d_call: TRBD1; v_call: TRBV25-1; clone_size: .; j_call: TRBJ2-3; cdr3_aa: CASSEQGADTQYF; cdr3_nt: TGTGCCAGCAGTGAGCAGGGGGCAGATACGCAGTATTTT
d_call: TRBD1; v_call: TRBV6-5; clone_size: .; j_call: TRBJ2-1; cdr3_aa: CASSKTGVPYNEQFF; cdr3_nt: TGTGCCAGCAGTAAGACAGGGGTTCCCTACAATGAGCAGTTCTTC
d_call: TRBD2; v_call: TRBV13; clone_size: .; j_call: TRBJ2-7; cdr3_aa: CASSLYGLAGASYEQYF; cdr3_nt: TGTGCCAGCAGCTTATACGGACTAGCGGGGGCTTCCTACGAGCAGTACTTC
d_call: .; v_call: TRBV27; clone_size: .; j_call: TRBJ2-2; cdr3_aa: CASSLFSGAGELFF; cdr3_nt: TGTGCCAGCAGTTTATTCTCGGGCGCCGGGGAGCTGTTTTTT
d_call: .; v_call: TRBV28; clone_size: .; j_call: TRBJ2-1; cdr3_aa: CASNFPMGGSQNEQFF; cdr3_nt: TGTGCCAGCAATTTCCCAATGGGGGGTTCCCAGAATGAGCAGTTCTTC
d_call: .; v_call: TRBV7-7; clone_size: .; j_call: TRBJ2-1; cdr3_aa: CASSLGAGIFNEQFF; cdr3_nt: TGTGCTAGCAGCTTAGGGGCAGGGATTTTCAATGAGCAGTTCTTC
d_call: TRBD2; v_call: TRBV29-1; clone_size: few; j_call: TRBJ2-2; cdr3_aa: CSVGSGGNTGELFF; cdr3_nt: TGCAGCGTTGGTAGCGGGGGGAACACCGGGGAGCTGTTTTTT
d_call: TRBD1; v_call: TRBV28; clone_size: once; j_call: TRBJ1-5; cdr3_aa: CASSTPGTGYQPQHF; cdr3_nt: TGTGCCAGCAGTACACCCGGGACAGGATATCAGCCCCAGCATTTT
d_call: TRBD1; v_call: TRBV11-2; clone_size: .; j_call: TRBJ1-4; cdr3_aa: CASRLGRGGGKTNEKLFF; cdr3_nt: TGTGCCAGCAGGCTCGGTCGCGGAGGGGGCAAGACTAATGAAAAACTGTTTTTT
d_call: .; v_call: TRBV7-6; clone_size: .; j_call: TRBJ2-1; cdr3_aa: CASTPSSRSYNEQFF; cdr3_nt: TGTGCCAGCACTCCTAGCAGCCGTTCCTACAATGAGCAGTTCTTC
d_call: .; v_call: TRBV10-1; clone_size: .; j_call: TRBJ1-1; cdr3_aa: CASRKPGEAFF; cdr3_nt: TGCGCCAGCAGGAAACCGGGTGAAGCTTTCTTT
d_call: .; v_call: TRBV7-6; clone_size: .; j_call: TRBJ2-7; cdr3_aa: CASSSHGGYEQYF; cdr3_nt: TGTGCCAGCAGCTCCCATGGGGGCTACGAGCAGTACTTC
d_call: .; v_call: TRBV24-1; clone_size: once; j_call: TRBJ2-6; cdr3_aa: CATSPPGLGANVLTF; cdr3_nt: TGTGCCACCAGCCCCCCGGGGCTTGGGGCCAACGTCCTGACTTTC
d_call: .; v_call: TRBV19; clone_size: .; j_call: TRBJ1-1; cdr3_aa: CASSGHLTGLPMNTEAFF; cdr3_nt: TGTGCCAGTAGTGGACATTTGACAGGTCTACCCATGAACACTGAAGCTTTCTTT
d_call: .; v_call: TRBV19; clone_size: .; j_call: TRBJ2-7; cdr3_aa: CASSIDNPSYEQYF; cdr3_nt: TGTGCCAGTAGTATAGATAACCCTAGCTACGAGCAGTACTTC
d_call: TRBD2; v_call: TRBV28; clone_size: .; j_call: TRBJ2-7; cdr3_aa: CASSSGLAGGSLGDEQYF; cdr3_nt: TGTGCCAGCAGTTCCGGACTAGCGGGGGGCTCGTTAGGGGACGAGCAGTACTTC
d_call: .; v_call: TRBV7-8; clone_size: .; j_call: TRBJ1-5; cdr3_aa: CASSLNHGSNQPQHF; cdr3_nt: TGTGCCAGCAGCTTGAATCACGGAAGCAATCAGCCCCAGCATTTT
d_call: .; v_call: TRBV27; clone_size: once; j_call: TRBJ2-7; cdr3_aa: CASSLQGALTYEQYF; cdr3_nt: TGTGCCAGCAGTTTGCAGGGAGCCCTTACCTACGAGCAGTACTTC
d_call: .; v_call: TRBV30; clone_size: .; j_call: TRBJ1-1; cdr3_aa: CAWSVRAEAFF; cdr3_nt: TGTGCCTGGAGTGTACGGGCAGAAGCTTTCTTT
d_call: .; v_call: TRBV6-6; clone_size: once; j_call: TRBJ2-5; cdr3_aa: CASRMDRRVGETQYF; cdr3_nt: TGTGCCAGCAGGATGGACAGACGAGTTGGGGAGACCCAGTACTTC
d_call: .; v_call: TRBV6-2/TRBV6-3; clone_size: .; j_call: TRBJ1-6; cdr3_aa: CASSYLKVDSPLHF; cdr3_nt: TGTGCCAGCAGTTATTTAAAGGTGGATTCACCCCTCCACTTT
d_call: TRBD1; v_call: TRBV7-2; clone_size: .; j_call: TRBJ1-4; cdr3_aa: CASSRGTGREKLFF; cdr3_nt: TGTGCCAGCAGCCGCGGGACAGGGCGAGAAAAACTGTTTTTT
d_call: .; v_call: TRBV7-2; clone_size: .; j_call: TRBJ2-3; cdr3_aa: CASSLGLGPSTDTQYF; cdr3_nt: TGTGCCAGCAGCTTAGGACTAGGACCCAGTACAGATACGCAGTATTTT
d_call: .; v_call: TRBV7-9; clone_size: .; j_call: TRBJ2-7; cdr3_aa: CASSLAQGPYEQYF; cdr3_nt: TGTGCCAGCAGCTTAGCCCAGGGCCCCTACGAGCAGTACTTC
d_call: TRBD1; v_call: TRBV6-5; clone_size: once; j_call: TRBJ2-2; cdr3_aa: CASRDRGYSGELFF; cdr3_nt: TGTGCCAGCAGGGACAGGGGATATAGCGGGGAGCTGTTTTTT
d_call: .; v_call: TRBV6-5; clone_size: .; j_call: TRBJ2-7; cdr3_aa: CASSYTGYEQYF; cdr3_nt: TGTGCCAGCAGTTATACCGGGTACGAGCAGTACTTC
d_call: .; v_call: TRBV5-1; clone_size: .; j_call: TRBJ1-4; cdr3_aa: CASSLSGLTGREKLFF; cdr3_nt: TGCGCCAGCAGCTTGTCGGGCCTAACGGGCCGTGAAAAACTGTTTTTT
d_call: .; v_call: TRBV9; clone_size: .; j_call: TRBJ1-1; cdr3_aa: CASSVGGMNTEAFF; cdr3_nt: TGTGCCAGCAGCGTAGGGGGTATGAACACTGAAGCTTTCTTT
d_call: TRBD1; v_call: TRBV7-2; clone_size: .; j_call: TRBJ2-2; cdr3_aa: CASSLGQGANAGELFF; cdr3_nt: TGTGCCAGCAGCCTCGGACAGGGGGCTAATGCCGGGGAGCTGTTTTTT
d_call: .; v_call: TRBV7-2; clone_size: .; j_call: TRBJ1-2; cdr3_aa: CASSLMGTQGPYGYTF; cdr3_nt: TGTGCCAGCAGCCTTATGGGGACACAGGGCCCCTATGGCTACACCTTC
d_call: .; v_call: TRBV7-9; clone_size: .; j_call: TRBJ2-4; cdr3_aa: CASSLAGSWTARF; cdr3_nt: TGTGCCAGCAGCTTAGCCGGGAGTTGGACGGCCAGATTC
d_call: TRBD2; v_call: TRBV27; clone_size: .; j_call: TRBJ2-2; cdr3_aa: CASSLSGGGGTGELFF; cdr3_nt: TGTGCCAGCAGTTTATCTGGCGGGGGGGGAACCGGGGAGCTGTTTTTT
d_call: .; v_call: TRBV4-3; clone_size: .; j_call: TRBJ1-3; cdr3_aa: CASSQGDSLGGNTIYF; cdr3_nt: TGCGCCAGCAGCCAAGGAGACAGTCTTGGGGGAAACACCATATATTTT
d_call: .; v_call: TRBV4-1; clone_size: .; j_call: TRBJ1-6; cdr3_aa: CASSYGGGQSYNSPLHF; cdr3_nt: TGCGCCAGCAGCTACGGGGGAGGGCAATCCTATAATTCACCCCTCCACTTT
d_call: .; v_call: TRBV11-2; clone_size: .; j_call: TRBJ2-5; cdr3_aa: CASSFSPGKETQYF; cdr3_nt: TGTGCCAGCAGCTTCTCGCCTGGGAAAGAGACCCAGTACTTC
d_call: .; v_call: TRBV30; clone_size: .; j_call: TRBJ2-5; cdr3_aa: CAWSVPGPTVTQYF; cdr3_nt: TGTGCCTGGAGTGTACCGGGGCCTACGGTGACCCAGTACTTC
d_call: .; v_call: TRBV6-6; clone_size: .; j_call: TRBJ1-1; cdr3_aa: CASFYRAPHTEAFF; cdr3_nt: TGTGCCAGCTTTTACAGGGCCCCCCACACTGAAGCTTTCTTT
d_call: .; v_call: TRBV5-1; clone_size: .; j_call: TRBJ2-4; cdr3_aa: CASSPSGQGGKNIQYF; cdr3_nt: TGCGCCAGCAGCCCAAGCGGGCAGGGAGGCAAAAACATTCAGTACTTC